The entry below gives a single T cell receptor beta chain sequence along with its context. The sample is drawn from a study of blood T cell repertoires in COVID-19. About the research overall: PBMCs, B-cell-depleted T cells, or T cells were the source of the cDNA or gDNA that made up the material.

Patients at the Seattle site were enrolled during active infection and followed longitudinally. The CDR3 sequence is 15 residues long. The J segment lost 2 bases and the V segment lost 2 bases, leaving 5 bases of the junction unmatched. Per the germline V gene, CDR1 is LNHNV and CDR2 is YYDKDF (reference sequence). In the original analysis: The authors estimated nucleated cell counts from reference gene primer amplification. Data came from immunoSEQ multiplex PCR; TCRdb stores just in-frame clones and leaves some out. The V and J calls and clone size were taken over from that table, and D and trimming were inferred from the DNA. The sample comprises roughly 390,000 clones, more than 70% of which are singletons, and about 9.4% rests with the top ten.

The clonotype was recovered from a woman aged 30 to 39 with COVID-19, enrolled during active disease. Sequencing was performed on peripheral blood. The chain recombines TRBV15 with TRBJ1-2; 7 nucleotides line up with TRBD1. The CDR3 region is CATSRRDSYNYGYTF. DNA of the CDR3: TGTGCCACCAGCAGAAGGGACAGTTACAACTATGGCTACACCTTC.